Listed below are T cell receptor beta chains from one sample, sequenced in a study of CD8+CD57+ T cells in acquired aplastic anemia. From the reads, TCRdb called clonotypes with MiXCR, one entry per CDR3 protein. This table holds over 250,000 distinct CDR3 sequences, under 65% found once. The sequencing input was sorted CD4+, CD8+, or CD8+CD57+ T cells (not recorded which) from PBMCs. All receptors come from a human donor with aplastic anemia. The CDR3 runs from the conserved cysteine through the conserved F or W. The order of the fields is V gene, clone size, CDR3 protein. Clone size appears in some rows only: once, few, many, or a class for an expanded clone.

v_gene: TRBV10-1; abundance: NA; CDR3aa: CARNGLGTGYYEQYF
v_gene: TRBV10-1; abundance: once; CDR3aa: CASSAAGTSGSRSYEQYF
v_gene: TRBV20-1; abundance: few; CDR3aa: CTLSGYTF
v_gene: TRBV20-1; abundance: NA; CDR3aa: CSALATLNNEQFF
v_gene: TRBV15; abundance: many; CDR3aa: CATSRDSGGYNEQFF
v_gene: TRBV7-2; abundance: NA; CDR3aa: CASSLPSGQNTEAFF
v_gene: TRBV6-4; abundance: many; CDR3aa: CASSAGGVNTEAFF
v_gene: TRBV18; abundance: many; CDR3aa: CASSPALAGANEQYF
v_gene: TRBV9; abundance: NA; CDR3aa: CASSVSSGDTQYF
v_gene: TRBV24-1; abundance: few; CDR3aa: CATSDQRGQFF
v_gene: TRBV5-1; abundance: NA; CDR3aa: CASSLQATNTEAFF
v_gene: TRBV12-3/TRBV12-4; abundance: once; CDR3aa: CASSIRSQETQYF
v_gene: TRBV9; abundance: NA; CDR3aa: CASSVAGPGSYNSPLHF
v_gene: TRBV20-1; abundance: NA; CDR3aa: CSASPTENTEAFF
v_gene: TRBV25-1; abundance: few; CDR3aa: CASSVTGNTIYF
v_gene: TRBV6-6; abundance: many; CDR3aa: CASSYMPGVGNTIYF
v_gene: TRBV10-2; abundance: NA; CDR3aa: CASGGPGLSTDTQYF